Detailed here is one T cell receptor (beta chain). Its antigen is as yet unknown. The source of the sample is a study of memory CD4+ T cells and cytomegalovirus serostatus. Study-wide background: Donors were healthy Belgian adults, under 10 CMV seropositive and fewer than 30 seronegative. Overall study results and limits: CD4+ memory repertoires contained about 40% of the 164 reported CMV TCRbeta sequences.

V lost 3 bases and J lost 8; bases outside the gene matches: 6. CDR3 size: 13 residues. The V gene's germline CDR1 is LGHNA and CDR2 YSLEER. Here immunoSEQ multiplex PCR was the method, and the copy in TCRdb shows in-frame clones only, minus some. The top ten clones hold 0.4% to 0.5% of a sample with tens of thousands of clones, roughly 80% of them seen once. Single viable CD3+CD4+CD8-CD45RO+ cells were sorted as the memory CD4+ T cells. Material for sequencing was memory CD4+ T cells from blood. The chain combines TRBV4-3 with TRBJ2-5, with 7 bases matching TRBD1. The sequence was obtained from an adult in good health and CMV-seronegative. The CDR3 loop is CASSQGRQGTQYF. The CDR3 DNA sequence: TGCGCCAGCAGCCAGGGACGACAGGGAACCCAGTACTTC.